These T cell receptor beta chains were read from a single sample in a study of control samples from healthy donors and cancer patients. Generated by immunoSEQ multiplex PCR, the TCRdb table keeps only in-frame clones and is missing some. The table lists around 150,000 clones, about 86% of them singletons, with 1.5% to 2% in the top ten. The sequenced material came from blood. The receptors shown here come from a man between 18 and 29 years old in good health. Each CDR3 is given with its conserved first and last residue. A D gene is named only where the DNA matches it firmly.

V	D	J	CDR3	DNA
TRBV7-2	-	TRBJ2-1	CASSLALGGEYNEQFF	TGTGCCAGCAGCTTAGCCCTTGGCGGGGAGTACAATGAGCAGTTCTTC
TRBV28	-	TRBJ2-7	CASSLIDRGYEQYF	TGTGCCAGCAGCTTGATTGACCGGGGCTACGAGCAGTACTTC
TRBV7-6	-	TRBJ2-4	CASSSFQGRYTYIQYF	TGTGCCAGCAGCTCGTTCCAGGGGAGGTACACATACATTCAGTACTTC
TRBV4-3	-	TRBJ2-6	CASSQDTNRPISGANVLTF	TGCGCCAGCAGCCAAGATACAAATAGGCCGATCTCTGGGGCCAACGTCCTGACTTTC
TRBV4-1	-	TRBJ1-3	CASSQASSASGRNTIYF	TGCGCCAGCAGCCAAGCATCTAGCGCGTCAGGTAGAAACACCATATATTTT
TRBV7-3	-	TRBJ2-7	CASSPGPGYEQYF	TGTGCCAGCAGCCCGGGACCGGGCTACGAGCAGTACTTC
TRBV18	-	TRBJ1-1	CASSPSQGLNTEAFF	TGTGCCAGCTCACCATCGCAGGGGTTGAACACTGAAGCTTTCTTT
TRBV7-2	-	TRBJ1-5	CASSLTSGGNQPQHF	TGTGCCAGCAGCTTAACTTCAGGGGGCAATCAGCCCCAGCATTTT
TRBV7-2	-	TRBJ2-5	CASRLAMGRGETQYF	TGTGCCAGCAGACTCGCCATGGGCCGAGGCGAGACCCAGTACTTC
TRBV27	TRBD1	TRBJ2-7	CASRDRNYEQYF	TGTGCCAGCAGGGACAGGAACTACGAGCAGTACTTC